This record covers a single T cell receptor (beta chain). Its specificity is unknown. Data came from immunoSEQ multiplex PCR; TCRdb stores just in-frame clones and leaves some out. The table lists approximately 300,000 clones, around 86% of them singletons. This entry comes from a study of cytomegalovirus exposure and HLA in healthy donors. V lost 6 bases, J lost 11 bases, and 16 bases lay in between. Looked up from germline, CDR1 is SEHNR and CDR2 is FQNEAQ (reference sequence). The CDR3 is 13 residues long. Whole-study findings and limits: Associated with cytomegalovirus, according to the listing, were 150 to 200 TCR beta chains.

The specimen sequenced was PBMCs. This chain joins TRBV7-9 and TRBJ1-4, with a weak D call TRBD1 (5 bases). This clonotype originated in a woman aged 18-29 years in good health and CMV-seronegative. CDR3 sequence (DNA): TGTGCCAGCAGTCCTGAGGGAGGGGCCAAACTGTTTTTT. Its protein is CASSPEGGAKLFF.